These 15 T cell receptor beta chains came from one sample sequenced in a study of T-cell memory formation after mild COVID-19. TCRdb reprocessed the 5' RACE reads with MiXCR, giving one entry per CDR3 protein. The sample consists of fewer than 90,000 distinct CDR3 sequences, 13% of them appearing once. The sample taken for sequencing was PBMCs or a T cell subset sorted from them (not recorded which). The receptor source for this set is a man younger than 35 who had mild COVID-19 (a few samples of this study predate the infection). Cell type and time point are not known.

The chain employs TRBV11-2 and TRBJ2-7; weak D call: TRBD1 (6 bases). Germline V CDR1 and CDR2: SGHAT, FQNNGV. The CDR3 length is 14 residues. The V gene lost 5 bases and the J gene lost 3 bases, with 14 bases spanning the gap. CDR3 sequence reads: CASSGTYRDYEQYV. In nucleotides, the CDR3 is TGTGCCAGCAGCGGAACGTACAGGGACTACGAGCAGTACGTC.

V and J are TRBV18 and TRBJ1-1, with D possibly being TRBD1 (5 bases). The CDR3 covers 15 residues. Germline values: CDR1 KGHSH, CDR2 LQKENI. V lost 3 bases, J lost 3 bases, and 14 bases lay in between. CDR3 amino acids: CASSPREMRYTEAFF. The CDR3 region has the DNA TGTGCCAGCTCACCCAGGGAAATGCGGTACACTGAAGCTTTCTTT.

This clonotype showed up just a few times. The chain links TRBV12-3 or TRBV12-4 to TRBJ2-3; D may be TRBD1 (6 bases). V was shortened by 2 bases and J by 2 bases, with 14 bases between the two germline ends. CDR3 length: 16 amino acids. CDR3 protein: CASSLQNRDLTDTQYF. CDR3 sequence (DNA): TGTGCCAGCAGTTTACAGAACAGGGACCTCACAGATACGCAGTATTTT.

The CDR3 nucleotides read TGCGCCAGCAGCCAAGAAACGTTTGGGTACTCTGAAGCTTTCTTT. Translating gives CASSQETFGYSEAFF. The chain has TRBV4-1 and TRBJ1-1; D not resolved. Trimming pared 0 bases from V and 6 bases from J, leaving 14 bases between. The length of the CDR3 is 15 residues. Germline V gene sequence: CDR1 MGHRA, CDR2 YSYEKL.

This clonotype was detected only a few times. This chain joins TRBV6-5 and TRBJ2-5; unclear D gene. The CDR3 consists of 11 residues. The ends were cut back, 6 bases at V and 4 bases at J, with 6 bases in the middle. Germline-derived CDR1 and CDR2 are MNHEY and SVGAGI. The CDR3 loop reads CASRFGETQYF. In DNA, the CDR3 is TGTGCCAGCAGGTTCGGAGAGACCCAGTACTTC.

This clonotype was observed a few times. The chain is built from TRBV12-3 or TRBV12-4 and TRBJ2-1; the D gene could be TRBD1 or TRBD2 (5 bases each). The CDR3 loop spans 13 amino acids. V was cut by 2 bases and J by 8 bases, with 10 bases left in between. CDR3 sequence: CASSLWGPHEQFF. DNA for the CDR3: TGTGCCAGCAGTTTATGGGGACCCCATGAGCAGTTCTTC.

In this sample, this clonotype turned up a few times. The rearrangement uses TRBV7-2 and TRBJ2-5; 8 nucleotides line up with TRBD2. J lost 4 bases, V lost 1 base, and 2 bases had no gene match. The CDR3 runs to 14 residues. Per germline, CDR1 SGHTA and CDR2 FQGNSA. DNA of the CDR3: TGTGCCAGCAGCTTAGGAGGGACTAGAGAGACCCAGTACTTC. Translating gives CASSLGGTRETQYF.

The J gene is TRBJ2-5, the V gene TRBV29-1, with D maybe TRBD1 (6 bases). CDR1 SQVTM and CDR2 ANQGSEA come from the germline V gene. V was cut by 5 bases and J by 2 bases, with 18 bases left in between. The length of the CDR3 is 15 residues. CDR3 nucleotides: TGCAGCGTTACCGACCCTCGGACAGAGCAAGAGACCCAGTACTTC. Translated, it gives CSVTDPRTEQETQYF.

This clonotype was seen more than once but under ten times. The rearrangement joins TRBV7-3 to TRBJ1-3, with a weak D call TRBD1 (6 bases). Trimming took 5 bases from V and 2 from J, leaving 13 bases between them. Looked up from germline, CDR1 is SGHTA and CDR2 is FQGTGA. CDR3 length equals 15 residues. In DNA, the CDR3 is TGTGCCAGCAGCCTCTTTGGGGGCGCTGGAAACACCATATATTTT. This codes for CASSLFGGAGNTIYF.

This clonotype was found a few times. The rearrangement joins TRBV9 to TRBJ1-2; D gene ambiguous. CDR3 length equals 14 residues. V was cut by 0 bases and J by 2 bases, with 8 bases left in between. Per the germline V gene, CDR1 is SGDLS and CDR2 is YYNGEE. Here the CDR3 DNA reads TGTGCCAGCAGCGTAGCGGGCGGCAACTATGGCTACACCTTC. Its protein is CASSVAGGNYGYTF. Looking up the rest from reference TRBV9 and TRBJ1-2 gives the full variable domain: DSGVTQTPKHLITATGQRVTLRCSPRSGDLSVYWYQQSLDQGLQFLIQYYNGEERAKGNILERFSAQQFPDLHSELNLSSLELGDSALYFCASSVAGGNYGYTFGSGTRLTVV.

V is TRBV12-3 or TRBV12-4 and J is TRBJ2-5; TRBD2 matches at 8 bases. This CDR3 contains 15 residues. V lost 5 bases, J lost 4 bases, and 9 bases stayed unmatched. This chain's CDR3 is CASSPPRAGVETQYF. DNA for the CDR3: TGTGCCAGCAGTCCGCCGCGAGCGGGGGTAGAGACCCAGTACTTC.

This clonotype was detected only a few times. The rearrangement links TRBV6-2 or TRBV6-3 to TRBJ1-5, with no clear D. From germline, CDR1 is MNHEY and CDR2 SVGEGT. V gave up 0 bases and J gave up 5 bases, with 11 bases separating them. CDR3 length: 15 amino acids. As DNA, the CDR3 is TGTGCCAGCAGTTACTCCAACCCGGAGGATCAGCCCCAGCATTTT. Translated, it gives CASSYSNPEDQPQHF.

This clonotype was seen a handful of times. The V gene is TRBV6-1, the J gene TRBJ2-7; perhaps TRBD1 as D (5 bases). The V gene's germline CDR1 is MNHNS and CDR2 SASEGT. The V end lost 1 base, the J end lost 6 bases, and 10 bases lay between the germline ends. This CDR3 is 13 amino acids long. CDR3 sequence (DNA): TGTGCCAGCAGTGAAGGTGGTACAGGCGAGCAGTACGTC. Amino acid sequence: CASSEGGTGEQYV.

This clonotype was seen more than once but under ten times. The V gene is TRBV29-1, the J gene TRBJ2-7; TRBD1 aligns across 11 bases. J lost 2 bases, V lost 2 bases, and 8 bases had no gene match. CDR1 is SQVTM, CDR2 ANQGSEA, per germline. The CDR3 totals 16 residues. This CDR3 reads CSVENLRGQGAYEQYF. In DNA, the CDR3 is TGCAGCGTTGAAAATCTCCGGGGACAGGGGGCCTACGAGCAGTACTTC.

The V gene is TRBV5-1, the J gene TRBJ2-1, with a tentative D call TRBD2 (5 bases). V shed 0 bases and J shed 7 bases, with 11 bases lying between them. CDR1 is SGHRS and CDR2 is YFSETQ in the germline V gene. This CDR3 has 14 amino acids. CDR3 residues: CASSLVGIGNEQFF. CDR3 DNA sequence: TGCGCCAGCAGCTTGGTCGGGATAGGGAATGAGCAGTTCTTC.